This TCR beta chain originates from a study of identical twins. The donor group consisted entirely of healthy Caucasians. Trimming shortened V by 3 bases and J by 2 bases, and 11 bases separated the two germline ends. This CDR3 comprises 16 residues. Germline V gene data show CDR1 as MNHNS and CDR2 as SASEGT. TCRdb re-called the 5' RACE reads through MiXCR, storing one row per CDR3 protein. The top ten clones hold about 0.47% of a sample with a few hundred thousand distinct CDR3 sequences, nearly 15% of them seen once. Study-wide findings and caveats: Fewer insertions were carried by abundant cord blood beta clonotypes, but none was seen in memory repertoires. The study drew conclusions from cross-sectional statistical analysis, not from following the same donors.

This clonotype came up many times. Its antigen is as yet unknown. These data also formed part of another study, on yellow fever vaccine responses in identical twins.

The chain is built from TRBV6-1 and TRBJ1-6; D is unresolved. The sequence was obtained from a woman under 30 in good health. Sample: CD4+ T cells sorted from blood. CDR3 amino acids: CASSDPSRAYNSPLHF. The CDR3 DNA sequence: TGTGCCAGCAGTGACCCATCCCGCGCCTATAATTCACCCCTCCACTTT.